The T cell receptor (beta chain) described here comes from a study of shared clonotypes between healthy human individuals. On the study more broadly: Each donor's CD8 memory used one plate, CD8 naive two, each CD4 subset three.

The V and J ends lost 1 base and 3 bases respectively, with 7 bases between them. The CDR3 length is 14 residues. The germline V gene has CDR1 KGHSH and CDR2 LQKENI. In the original workflow: ImmunoSEQ output lacked quality scores and full-length reads, limiting matched filtering. The protocol was immunoSEQ multiplex PCR, while the TCRdb copy is restricted to in-frame clones and leaves out a portion. Clone size and the V and J calls come from that table; the DNA yielded D and trimming. Here the sample spans under 1,100,000 clones, roughly 80% being singletons. This chain uses TRBV18 with TRBJ2-4; a weak D match, TRBD1 (6 bases). The clonotype originates from a man aged 18 to 30 in good health. The specimen sequenced was memory CD4+ T cells sorted from blood. The subset was: CD45RA-negative fraction. Here the CDR3 reads CASSPLGGKNIQYF. CDR3 DNA sequence: TGTGCCAGCTCACCACTAGGGGGCAAAAACATTCAGTACTTC.